A single T cell receptor (beta chain) is shown here with its context. What it binds is not known. Tagging with unique molecular identifiers was a feature of the TCR beta cDNA libraries. Between roughly 0.9 and 11 million T cells gave rise to 500,000 to 650,000 cDNA molecules. TCRdb re-called the PCR reads through MiXCR, storing one row per CDR3 protein. The sample carries roughly 600,000 distinct CDR3 sequences, 44% recorded once. Per germline, CDR1 LGHDT and CDR2 YNNKEL (reference sequence). V lost 5 bases and J lost 8, with 13 bases in between. This CDR3 contains 13 residues. The data derive from a study of post-analysis software for immune sequencing data. Study at large: Relapsing-remitting, secondary progressive and progressive-relapsing multiple sclerosis were all included among the disease courses.

Study-wide findings and caveats: Pronounced co-clustering by F measure was evident among identically batched samples. Controls had lower frequencies than patients of roughly five TRBV segments, which included TRBV5-6, TRBV5-1 and TRBV20-1. Normalized Chao1 diversity was significantly reduced in patients versus controls.

The sample taken for sequencing was blood. V and J are TRBV3-1 and TRBJ2-1; weak D call: TRBD2 (6 bases). The receptor was isolated from a girl aged 10 to 17 with multiple sclerosis. For the CDR3, the DNA is TGTGCCAGCAGCGAACAGGAGGGGTATGAGCAGTTCTTC. This sequence encodes CASSEQEGYEQFF.